This T cell receptor (beta chain) was profiled in a study of T cells in Graves' hyperthyroidism and ophthalmopathy. On the study more broadly: Peripheral blood was drawn at first diagnosis, prior to all treatment. General study results and limits: In the analysis, a 13 V-J model separated ophthalmopathy from stable hyperthyroidism. Most clonotypes that expanded in the thyroid above 0.001 also showed up in blood.

TCR beta CDR3 sequences were amplified from RNA transcripts. HTBI primers drove first-round RT-PCR of the TCR CDR3. TCRdb processed the multiplex PCR reads anew with MiXCR; each CDR3 protein has one entry. The sample holds about 760,000 distinct CDR3 sequences, roughly 32% seen once. The CDR3 spans 16 residues. The ends were cut back, 4 bases at V and 2 bases at J, with 15 bases in the middle. Stable Graves' hyperthyroidism meant no ophthalmopathy progression within 18 months. This clonotype was counted between two and nine times. The antigen remains undetermined. Sequenced sample: blood. The rearrangement joins TRBV12-3 or TRBV12-4 to TRBJ1-3, with D perhaps matching TRBD1 (6 bases). The source is a woman aged 35 to 49 with Graves' hyperthyroidism. CDR3 DNA sequence: TGTGCCAGCAGTTCGTCAAAGACAGGTCCTGGAAACACCATATATTTT. It translates to CASSSSKTGPGNTIYF.